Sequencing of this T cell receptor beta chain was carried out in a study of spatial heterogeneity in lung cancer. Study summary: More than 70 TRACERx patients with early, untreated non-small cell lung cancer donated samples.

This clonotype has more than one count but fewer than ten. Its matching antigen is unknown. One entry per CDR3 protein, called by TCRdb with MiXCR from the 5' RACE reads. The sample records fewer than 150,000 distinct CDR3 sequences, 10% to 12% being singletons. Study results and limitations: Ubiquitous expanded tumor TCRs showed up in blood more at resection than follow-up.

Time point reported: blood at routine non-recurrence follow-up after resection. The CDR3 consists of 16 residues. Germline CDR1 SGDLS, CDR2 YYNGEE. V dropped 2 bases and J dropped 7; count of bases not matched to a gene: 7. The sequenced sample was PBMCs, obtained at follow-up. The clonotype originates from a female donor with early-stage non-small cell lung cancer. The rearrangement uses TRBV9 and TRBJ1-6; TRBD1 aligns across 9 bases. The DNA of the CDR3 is TGTGCCAGCAGCGTTGCAGGAGGACAGGGGAATTCACCCCTCCACTTT. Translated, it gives CASSVAGGQGNSPLHF.